A single T cell receptor (beta chain) is shown here with its context. The antigen is undetermined. All the patients suffered relapse after autologous stem cell transplantation, and brentuximab vedotin exposure differed. The data originate from a study of PD-1 blockade in classical Hodgkin lymphoma. The protocol was immunoSEQ multiplex PCR, while the TCRdb copy is restricted to in-frame clones and leaves out a portion. The table includes tens of thousands of clones, approximately 94% detected once. Broader study findings: According to reports, newly diagnosed patients had lower baseline TCR diversity than healthy donors, and relapsed/refractory patients had lower baseline TCR diversity still. Diversity in CD4+ TCRs, unlike that measured in CD8+ TCRs, had risen significantly by C4D1.

After removal of 3 bases from V and 0 bases from J, the junction contained 3 bases not matched to a gene. CDR1 and CDR2 from the germline V gene are SGDLS and YYNGEE. The CDR3 contains 16 residues. The J gene is TRBJ2-1, the V gene TRBV9; 10 bases map to TRBD2. Sequenced material: peripheral blood mononuclear cells (PBMCs), taken at baseline. This TCR was sampled from a human donor with classical Hodgkin lymphoma. DNA for the CDR3: TGTGCCAGCAGCGCCCCTAGCGGGAGCTCCTACAATGAGCAGTTCTTC. Encoded protein: CASSAPSGSSYNEQFF.